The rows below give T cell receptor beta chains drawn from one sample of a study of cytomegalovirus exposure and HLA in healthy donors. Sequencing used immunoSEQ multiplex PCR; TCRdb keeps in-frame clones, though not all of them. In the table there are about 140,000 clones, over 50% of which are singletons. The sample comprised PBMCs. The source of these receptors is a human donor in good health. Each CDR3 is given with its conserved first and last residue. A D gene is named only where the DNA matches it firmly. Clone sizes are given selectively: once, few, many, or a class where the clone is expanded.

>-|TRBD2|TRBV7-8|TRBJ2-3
CASSVAAGGSHDTQYF
TGTGCCAGCAGCGTAGCGGCGGGAGGATCCCACGATACGCAGTATTTT
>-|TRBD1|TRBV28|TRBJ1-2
CASSYAQGADYGYTF
TGTGCCAGCAGTTACGCACAGGGGGCGGACTATGGCTACACCTTC
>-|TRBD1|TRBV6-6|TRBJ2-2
CASRTTGGGNGELFF
TGTGCCAGCAGGACGACAGGGGGGGGAAACGGGGAGCTGTTTTTT
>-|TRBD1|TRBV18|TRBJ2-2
CASSPRRQGHTGELFF
TGTGCCAGCTCACCACGGCGACAGGGACACACCGGGGAGCTGTTTTTT
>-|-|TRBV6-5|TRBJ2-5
CASSYGAVLRETQYF
TGTGCCAGCAGTTACGGAGCGGTCCTGCGGGAGACCCAGTACTTC
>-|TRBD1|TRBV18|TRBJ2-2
CASSTQGATGTGELFF
TGTGCCAGCTCCACCCAGGGGGCGACGGGCACCGGGGAGCTGTTTTTT
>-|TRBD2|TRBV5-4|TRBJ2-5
CASSLGLAQGETQYF
TGTGCCAGCAGCTTGGGACTAGCCCAGGGTGAGACCCAGTACTTC
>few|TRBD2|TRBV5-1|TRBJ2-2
CASTSGSETGELFF
TGCGCATCGACCAGCGGGAGCGAGACCGGGGAGCTGTTTTTT
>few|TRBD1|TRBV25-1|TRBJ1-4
CASSEYETGGEKLFF
TGTGCCAGCAGTGAATACGAGACAGGGGGCGAAAAACTGTTTTTT
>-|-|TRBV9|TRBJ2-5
CASSGSAETQYF
TGTGCCAGCAGCGGGAGTGCAGAGACCCAGTACTTC
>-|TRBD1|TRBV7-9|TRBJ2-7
CASSPGTVSYEQYF
TGTGCCAGCAGCCCCGGGACAGTCTCCTACGAGCAGTACTTC
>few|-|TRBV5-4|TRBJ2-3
CASSFKEADTQYF
TGTGCCAGCAGCTTTAAGGAGGCAGATACGCAGTATTTT
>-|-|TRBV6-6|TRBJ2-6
CASSARGAGANVLTF
TGTGCCAGCAGTGCACGGGGTGCTGGGGCCAACGTCCTGACTTTC
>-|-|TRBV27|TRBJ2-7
CASSLGAALSYEQYF
TGTGCCAGCAGTTTGGGGGCAGCGTTATCCTACGAGCAGTACTTC
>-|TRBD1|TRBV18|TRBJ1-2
CASSPLPGQDYGYTF
TGTGCCAGCTCACCACTCCCGGGACAGGACTATGGCTACACCTTC
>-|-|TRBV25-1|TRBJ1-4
CASTPSRANEKLFF
TGTGCCAGCACCCCCAGCAGGGCCAATGAAAAACTGTTTTTT
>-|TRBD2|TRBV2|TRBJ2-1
CASDGGTSGDNEQFF
TGTGCCAGCGACGGGGGGACTAGCGGTGACAATGAGCAGTTCTTC
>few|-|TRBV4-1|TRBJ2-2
CASSPSGALNTGELFF
TGCGCCAGCAGCCCAAGTGGGGCTCTGAACACCGGGGAGCTGTTTTTT
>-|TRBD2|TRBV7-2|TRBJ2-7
CASSLRRGRGPYEQYF
TGTGCCAGCAGCCTTCGGCGCGGGAGGGGCCCCTACGAGCAGTACTTC
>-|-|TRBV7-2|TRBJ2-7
CASSQILDSYEQYF
TGTGCCAGCAGCCAGATACTAGACTCCTACGAGCAGTACTTC
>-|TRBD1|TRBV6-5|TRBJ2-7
CASRPGQGAYEQYF
TGTGCCAGCAGACCGGGACAGGGGGCTTACGAGCAGTACTTC
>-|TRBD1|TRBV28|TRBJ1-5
CASSLGQAQGPQHF
TGTGCCAGCAGTCTAGGACAGGCCCAAGGGCCCCAGCATTTT
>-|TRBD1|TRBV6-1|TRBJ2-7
CASSRDSLPSEQYF
TGTGCCAGCAGCCGGGACAGCCTCCCAAGCGAGCAGTACTTC
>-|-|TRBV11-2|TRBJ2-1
CASSLSVSSYNEQFF
TGTGCCAGCAGCTTATCCGTGAGCTCCTACAATGAGCAGTTCTTC
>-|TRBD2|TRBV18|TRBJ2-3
CASSPPSGGSTDTQYF
TGTGCCAGCTCACCACCTAGCGGGGGAAGCACAGATACGCAGTATTTT
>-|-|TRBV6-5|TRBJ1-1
CASSRGTEAFF
TGTGCCAGCAGTCGGGGAACTGAAGCTTTCTTT